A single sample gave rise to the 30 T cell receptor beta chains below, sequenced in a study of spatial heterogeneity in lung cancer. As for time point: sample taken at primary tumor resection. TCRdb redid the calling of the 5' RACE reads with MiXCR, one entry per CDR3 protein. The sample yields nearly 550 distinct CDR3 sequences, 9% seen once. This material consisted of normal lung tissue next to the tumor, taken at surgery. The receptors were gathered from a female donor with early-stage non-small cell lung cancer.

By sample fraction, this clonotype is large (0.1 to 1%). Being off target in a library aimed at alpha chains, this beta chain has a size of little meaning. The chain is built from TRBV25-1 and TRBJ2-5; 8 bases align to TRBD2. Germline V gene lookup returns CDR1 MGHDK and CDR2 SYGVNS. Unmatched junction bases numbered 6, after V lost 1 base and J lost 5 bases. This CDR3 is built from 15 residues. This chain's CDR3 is CASSELRQREETQYF. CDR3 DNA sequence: TGTGCCAGCAGTGAATTACGACAGCGGGAGGAGACCCAGTACTTC.

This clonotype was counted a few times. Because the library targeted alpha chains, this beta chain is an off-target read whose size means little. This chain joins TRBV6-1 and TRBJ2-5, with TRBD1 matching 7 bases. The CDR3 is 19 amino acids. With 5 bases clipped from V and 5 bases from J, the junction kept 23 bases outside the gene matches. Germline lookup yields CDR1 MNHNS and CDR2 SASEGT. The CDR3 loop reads CASSQRGRGAQLGIETQYF. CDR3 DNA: TGTGCCAGCAGTCAGAGGGGGCGAGGGGCCCAACTCGGGATCGAGACCCAGTACTTC.

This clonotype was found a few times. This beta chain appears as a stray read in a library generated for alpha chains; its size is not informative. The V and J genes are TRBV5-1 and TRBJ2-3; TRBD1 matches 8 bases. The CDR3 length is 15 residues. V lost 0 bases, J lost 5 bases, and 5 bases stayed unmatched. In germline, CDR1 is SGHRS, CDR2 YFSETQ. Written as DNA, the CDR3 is TGCGCCAGCAGCTTGGCCAGGGGGCGAGGAGATACGCAGTATTTT. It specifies CASSLARGRGDTQYF.

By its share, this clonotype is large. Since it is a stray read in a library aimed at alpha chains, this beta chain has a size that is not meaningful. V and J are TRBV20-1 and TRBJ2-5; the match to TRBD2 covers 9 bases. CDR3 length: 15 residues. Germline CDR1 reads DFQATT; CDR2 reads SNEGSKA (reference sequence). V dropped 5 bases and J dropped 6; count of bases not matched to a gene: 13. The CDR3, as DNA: TGCAGTGCTCCCCTTAGTGGGACTAGCAGGAAGACCCAGTACTTC. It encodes CSAPLSGTSRKTQYF.

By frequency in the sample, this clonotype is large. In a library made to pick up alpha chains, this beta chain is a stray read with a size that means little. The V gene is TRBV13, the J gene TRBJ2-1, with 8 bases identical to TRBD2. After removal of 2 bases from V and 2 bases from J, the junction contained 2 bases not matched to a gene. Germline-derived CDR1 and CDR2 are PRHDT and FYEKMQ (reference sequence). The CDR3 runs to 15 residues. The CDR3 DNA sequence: TGTGCCAGCAGCTTATATAGCGGGACCTACAATGAGCAGTTCTTC. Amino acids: CASSLYSGTYNEQFF.

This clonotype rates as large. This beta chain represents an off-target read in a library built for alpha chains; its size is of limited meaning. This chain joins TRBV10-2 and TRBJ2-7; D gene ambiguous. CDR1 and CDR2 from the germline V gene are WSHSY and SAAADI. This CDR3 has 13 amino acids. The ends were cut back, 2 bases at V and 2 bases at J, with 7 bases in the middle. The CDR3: CASSEGSPYEQYF. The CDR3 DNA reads TGCGCCAGCAGTGAGGGATCTCCCTACGAGCAGTACTTC.

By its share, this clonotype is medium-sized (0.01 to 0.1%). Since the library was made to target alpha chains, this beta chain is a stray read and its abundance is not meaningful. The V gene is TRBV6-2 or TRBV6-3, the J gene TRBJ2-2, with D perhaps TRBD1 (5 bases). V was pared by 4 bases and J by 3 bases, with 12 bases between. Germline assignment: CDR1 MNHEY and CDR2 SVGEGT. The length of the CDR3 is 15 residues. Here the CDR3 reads CASSSQGFDTGELFF. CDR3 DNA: TGTGCCAGCAGTTCGCAGGGTTTTGACACCGGGGAGCTGTTTTTT.

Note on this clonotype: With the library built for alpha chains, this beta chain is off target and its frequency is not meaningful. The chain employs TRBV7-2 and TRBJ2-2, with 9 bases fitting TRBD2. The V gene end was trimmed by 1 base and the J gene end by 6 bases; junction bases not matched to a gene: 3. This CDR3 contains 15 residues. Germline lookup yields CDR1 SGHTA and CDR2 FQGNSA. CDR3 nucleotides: TGTGCCAGCAGCTTAGGGGGACTAGCCTCCGGGGAGCTGTTTTTT. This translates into CASSLGGLASGELFF.

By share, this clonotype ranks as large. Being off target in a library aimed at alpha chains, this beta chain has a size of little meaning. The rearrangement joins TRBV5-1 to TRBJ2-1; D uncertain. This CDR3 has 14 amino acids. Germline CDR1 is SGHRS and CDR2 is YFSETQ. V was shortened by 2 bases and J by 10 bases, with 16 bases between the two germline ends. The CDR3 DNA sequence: TGCGCCAGCAGCTTCGACCGGAGACCCAGCGAGCAGTTCTTC. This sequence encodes CASSFDRRPSEQFF.

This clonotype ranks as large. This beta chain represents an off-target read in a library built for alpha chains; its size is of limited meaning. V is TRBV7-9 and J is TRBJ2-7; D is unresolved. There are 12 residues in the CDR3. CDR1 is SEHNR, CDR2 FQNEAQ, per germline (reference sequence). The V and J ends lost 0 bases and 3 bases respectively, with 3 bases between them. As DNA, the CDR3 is TGTGCCAGCAGCTTAGCGTTCTACGAGCAGTACTTC. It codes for CASSLAFYEQYF.

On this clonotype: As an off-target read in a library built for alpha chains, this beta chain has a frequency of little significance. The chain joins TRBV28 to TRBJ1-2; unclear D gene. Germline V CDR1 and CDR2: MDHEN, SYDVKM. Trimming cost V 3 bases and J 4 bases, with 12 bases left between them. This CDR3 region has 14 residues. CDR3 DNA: TGTGCCAGCAGTTTGGCGGCAGCCCTCTATGGCTACACCTTC. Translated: CASSLAAALYGYTF.

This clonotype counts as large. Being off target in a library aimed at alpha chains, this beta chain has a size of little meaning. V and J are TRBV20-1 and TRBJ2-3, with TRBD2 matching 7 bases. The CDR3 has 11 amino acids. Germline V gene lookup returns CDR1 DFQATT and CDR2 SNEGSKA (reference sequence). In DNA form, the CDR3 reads TGCACAGCGGGGTTCACAGATACGCAGTATTTT. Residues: CTAGFTDTQYF.

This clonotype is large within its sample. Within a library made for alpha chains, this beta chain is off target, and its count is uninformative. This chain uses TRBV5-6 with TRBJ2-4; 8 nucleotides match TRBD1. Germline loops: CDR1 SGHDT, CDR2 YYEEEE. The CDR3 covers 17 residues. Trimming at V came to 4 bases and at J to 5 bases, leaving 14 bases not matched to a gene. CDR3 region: CASSPTTLDRGQNIQYF. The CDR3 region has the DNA TGTGCCAGCAGCCCCACCACACTTGACAGGGGCCAAAACATTCAGTACTTC. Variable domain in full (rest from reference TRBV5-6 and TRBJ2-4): DAGVTQSPTHLIKTRGQQVTLRCSPKSGHDTVSWYQQALGQGPQFIFQYYEEEERQRGNFPDRFSGHQFPNYSSELNVNALLLGDSALYLCASSPTTLDRGQNIQYFGAGTRLSVL.

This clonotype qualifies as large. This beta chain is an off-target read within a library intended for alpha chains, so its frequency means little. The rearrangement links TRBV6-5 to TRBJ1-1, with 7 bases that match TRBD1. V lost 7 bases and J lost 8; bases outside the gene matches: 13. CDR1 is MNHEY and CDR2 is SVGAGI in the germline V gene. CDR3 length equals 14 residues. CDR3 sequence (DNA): TGTGCCAGCATCGCCCCAGGGGGGTTGGTCGAAGCTTTCTTT. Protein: CASIAPGGLVEAFF.

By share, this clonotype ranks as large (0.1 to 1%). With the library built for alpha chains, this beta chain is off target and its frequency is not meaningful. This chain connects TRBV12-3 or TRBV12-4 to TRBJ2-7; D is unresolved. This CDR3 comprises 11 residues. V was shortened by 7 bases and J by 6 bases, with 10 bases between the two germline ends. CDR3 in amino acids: CASNHTCEQYF. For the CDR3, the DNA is TGTGCCAGCAACCATACCTGCGAGCAGTACTTC.

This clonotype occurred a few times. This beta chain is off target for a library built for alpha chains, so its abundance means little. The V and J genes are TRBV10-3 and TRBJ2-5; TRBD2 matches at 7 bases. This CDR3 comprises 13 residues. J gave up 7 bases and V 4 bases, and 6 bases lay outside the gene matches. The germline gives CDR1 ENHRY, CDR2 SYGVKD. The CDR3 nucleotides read TGTGCCATCAGTGGGAGCGGGGAGGGGACCCAGTACTTC. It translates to CAISGSGEGTQYF.

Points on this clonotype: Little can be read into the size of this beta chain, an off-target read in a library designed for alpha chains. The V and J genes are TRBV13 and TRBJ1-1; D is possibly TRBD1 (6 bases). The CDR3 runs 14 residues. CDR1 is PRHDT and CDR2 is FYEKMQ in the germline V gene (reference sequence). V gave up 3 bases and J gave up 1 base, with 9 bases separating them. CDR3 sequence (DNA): TGTGCCAGCAGCTTTAGGGGGGAGAACACTGAAGCTTTCTTT. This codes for CASSFRGENTEAFF. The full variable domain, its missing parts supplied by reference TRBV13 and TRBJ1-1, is AAGVIQSPRHLIKEKRETATLKCYPIPRHDTVYWYQQGPGQDPQFLISFYEKMQSDKGSIPDRFSAQQFSDYHSELNMSSLELGDSALYFCASSFRGENTEAFFGQGTRLTVV.

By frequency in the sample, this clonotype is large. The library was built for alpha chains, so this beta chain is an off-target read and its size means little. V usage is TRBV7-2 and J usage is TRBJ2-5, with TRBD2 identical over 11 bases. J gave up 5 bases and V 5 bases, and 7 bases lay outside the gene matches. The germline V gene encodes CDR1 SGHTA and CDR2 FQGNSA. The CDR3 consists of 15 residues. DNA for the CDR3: TGTGCCAGCAGCCCGACTAGCGGGGTTATGGAGACCCAGTACTTC. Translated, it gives CASSPTSGVMETQYF.

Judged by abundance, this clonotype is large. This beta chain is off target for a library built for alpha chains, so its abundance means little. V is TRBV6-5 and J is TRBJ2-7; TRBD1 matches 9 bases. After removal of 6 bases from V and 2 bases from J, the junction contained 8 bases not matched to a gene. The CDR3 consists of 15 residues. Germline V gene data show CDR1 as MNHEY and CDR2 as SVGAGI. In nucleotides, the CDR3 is TGTGCCAGCAGAGAGTCCGGGACAGGGCCCTACGAGCAGTACTTC. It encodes CASRESGTGPYEQYF.

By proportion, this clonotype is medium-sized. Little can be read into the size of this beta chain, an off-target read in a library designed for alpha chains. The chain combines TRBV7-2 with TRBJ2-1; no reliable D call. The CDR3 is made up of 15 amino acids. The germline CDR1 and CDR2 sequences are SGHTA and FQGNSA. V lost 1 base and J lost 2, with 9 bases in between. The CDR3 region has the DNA TGTGCCAGCAGCTTAGAGCTCAGCCCCTACAATGAGCAGTTCTTC. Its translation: CASSLELSPYNEQFF.

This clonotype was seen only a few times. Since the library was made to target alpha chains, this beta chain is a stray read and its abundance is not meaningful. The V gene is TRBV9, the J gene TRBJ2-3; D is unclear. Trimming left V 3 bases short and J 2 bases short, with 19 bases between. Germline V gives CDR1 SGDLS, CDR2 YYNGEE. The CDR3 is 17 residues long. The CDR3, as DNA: TGTGCCAGCAGCGAGAGTGGTCTGGCCACCTACACAGATACGCAGTATTTT. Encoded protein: CASSESGLATYTDTQYF.

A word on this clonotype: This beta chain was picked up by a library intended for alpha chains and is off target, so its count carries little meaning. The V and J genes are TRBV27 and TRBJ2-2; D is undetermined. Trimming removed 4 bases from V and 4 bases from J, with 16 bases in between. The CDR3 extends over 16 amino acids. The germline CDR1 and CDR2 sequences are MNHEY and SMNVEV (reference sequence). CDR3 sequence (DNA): TGTGCCAGCAGTTCCCCTCGAGGAGTATCCACCGGGGAGCTGTTTTTT. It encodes CASSSPRGVSTGELFF.

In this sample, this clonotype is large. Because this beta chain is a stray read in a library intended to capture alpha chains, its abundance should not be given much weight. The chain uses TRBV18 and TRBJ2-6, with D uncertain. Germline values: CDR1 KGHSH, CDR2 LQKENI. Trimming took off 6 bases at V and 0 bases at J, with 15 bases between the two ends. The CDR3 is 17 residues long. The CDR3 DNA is TGTGCCAGCTCTAACCAACCCCAACTCTCTGGGGCCAACGTCCTGACTTTC. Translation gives CASSNQPQLSGANVLTF.

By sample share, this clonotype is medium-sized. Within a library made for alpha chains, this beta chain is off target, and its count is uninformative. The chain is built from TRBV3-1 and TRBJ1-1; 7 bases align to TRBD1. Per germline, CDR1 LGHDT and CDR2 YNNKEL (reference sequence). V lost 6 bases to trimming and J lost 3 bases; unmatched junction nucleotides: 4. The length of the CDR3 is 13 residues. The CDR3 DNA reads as TGTGCCAGCAGACGGGACAGATACACTGAAGCTTTCTTT. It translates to CASRRDRYTEAFF.

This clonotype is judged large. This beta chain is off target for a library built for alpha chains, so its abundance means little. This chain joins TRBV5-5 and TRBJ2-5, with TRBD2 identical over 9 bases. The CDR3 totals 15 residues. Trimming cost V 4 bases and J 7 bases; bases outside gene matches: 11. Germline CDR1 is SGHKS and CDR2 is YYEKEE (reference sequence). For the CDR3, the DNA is TGTGCCAGCAGCCTAACAGGACTAGCGCTAGGGACCCAGTACTTC. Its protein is CASSLTGLALGTQYF.

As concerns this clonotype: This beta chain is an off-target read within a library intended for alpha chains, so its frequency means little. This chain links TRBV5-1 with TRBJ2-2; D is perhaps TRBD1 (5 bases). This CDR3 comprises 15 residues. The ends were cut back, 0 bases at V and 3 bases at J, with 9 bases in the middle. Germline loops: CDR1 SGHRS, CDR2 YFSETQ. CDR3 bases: TGCGCCAGCAGCTTGGCCGTGACAGACACCGGGGAGCTGTTTTTT. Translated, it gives CASSLAVTDTGELFF. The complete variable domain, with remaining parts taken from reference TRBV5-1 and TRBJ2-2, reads KAGVTQTPRYLIKTRGQQVTLSCSPISGHRSVSWYQQTPGQGLQFLFEYFSETQRNKGNFPGRFSGRQFSNSRSEMNVSTLELGDSALYLCASSLAVTDTGELFFGEGSRLTVL.

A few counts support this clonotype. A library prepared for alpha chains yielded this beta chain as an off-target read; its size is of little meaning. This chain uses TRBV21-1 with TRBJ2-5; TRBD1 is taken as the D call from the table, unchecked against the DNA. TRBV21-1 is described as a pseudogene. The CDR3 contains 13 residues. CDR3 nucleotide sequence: TGTGCCAGCAGGGGGACAGAACAGGAGACCCAGTACTTC. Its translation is CASRGTEQETQYF.

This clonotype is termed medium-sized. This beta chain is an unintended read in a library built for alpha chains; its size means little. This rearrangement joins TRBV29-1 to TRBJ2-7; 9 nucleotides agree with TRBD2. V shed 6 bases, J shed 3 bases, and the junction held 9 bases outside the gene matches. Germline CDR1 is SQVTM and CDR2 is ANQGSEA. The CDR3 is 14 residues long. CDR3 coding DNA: TGCAGCGTCCAAACCGGGACTAGCAACTACGAGCAGTACTTC. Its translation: CSVQTGTSNYEQYF.

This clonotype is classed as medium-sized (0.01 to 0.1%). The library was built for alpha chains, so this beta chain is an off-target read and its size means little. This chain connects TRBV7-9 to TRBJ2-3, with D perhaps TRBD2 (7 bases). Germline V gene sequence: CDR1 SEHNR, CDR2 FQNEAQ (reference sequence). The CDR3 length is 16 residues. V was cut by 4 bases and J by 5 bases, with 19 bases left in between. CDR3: CASSSPAGTLLDTQYF. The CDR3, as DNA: TGTGCCAGCAGCTCCCCAGCGGGGACATTACTAGATACGCAGTATTTT.

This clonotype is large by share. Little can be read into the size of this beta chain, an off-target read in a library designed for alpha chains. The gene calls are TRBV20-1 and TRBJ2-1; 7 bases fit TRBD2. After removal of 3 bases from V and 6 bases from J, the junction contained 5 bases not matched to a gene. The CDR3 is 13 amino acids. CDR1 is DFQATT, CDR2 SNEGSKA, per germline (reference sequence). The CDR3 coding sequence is TGCAGTGCTAGTAGCGGGCCCGGCAATGAGCAGTTCTTC. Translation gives CSASSGPGNEQFF.